Listed here are 8 T cell receptor beta chains from one sample, sequenced in a study of T cell repertoires in cytomegalovirus infection (dated by TCRdb to between 2017 and 2020). The data were produced on an Illumina HiSeq 1500. TCRdb reworked the public reads: Q25 trimming with fastp, MiXCR clone assembly, productive beta chains retained. Every distinct CDR3 protein forms one entry, paired with its most common genes and DNA. Present in this sample are 400,000 to 550,000 distinct CDR3 sequences, 10% to 12% of which were seen just once. In total, the top ten clones hold around 9.6% of the sample. The sample taken for sequencing was PBMCs. Receptor source: a human donor in good health (CMV status not recorded). Some clones in this sample may be carry-over from other donors' samples.

This clonotype was counted ten times or more. The chain joins TRBV6-1 to TRBJ1-4; D unclear. CDR3 size: 13 residues. Germline V CDR1 and CDR2: MNHNS, SASEGT. Trimming stripped 4 bases from V and 8 bases from J, with 11 bases between. The CDR3 DNA sequence: TGTGCCAGCAGTGTACGGGCAACCGAAAAACTGTTTTTT. Protein sequence: CASSVRATEKLFF.

The gene calls are TRBV2 and TRBJ1-1; 8 bases line up with TRBD1. Germline loops: CDR1 SNHLY, CDR2 FYNNEI. The CDR3 sequence is 16 residues long. Trimming cost V 9 bases and J 0 bases; bases outside gene matches: 12. The CDR3 is CARALRDRTMNTEAFF. The CDR3 coding sequence is TGTGCCAGAGCGTTACGGGACAGGACTATGAACACTGAAGCTTTCTTT.

The chain recombines TRBV14 with TRBJ2-1, with 10 bases matching TRBD2. Germline lookup yields CDR1 SGHDN and CDR2 FVKESK. The CDR3 has 16 residues. V was pared by 4 bases and J by 4 bases, with 7 bases of the junction left unmatched. In DNA form, the CDR3 reads TGTGCCAGCAGCCCGAGGACTAGCGGAGCTTACAATGAGCAGTTCTTC. Translated, it gives CASSPRTSGAYNEQFF.

This clonotype was recorded many times. This chain joins TRBV7-2 and TRBJ2-5; no clear D. With 7 bases removed from V and 4 bases from J, the gap between germline ends came to 16 bases. The germline CDR1 and CDR2 sequences are SGHTA and FQGNSA. The CDR3 runs 14 residues. CDR3 in DNA: TGTGCCAGCAACTTTCAAGGGATGGGAGAGACCCAGTACTTC. Translating gives CASNFQGMGETQYF.

This clonotype was observed a handful of times. The chain couples TRBV2 to TRBJ2-3, with 11 bases aligning to TRBD2. The CDR3 length is 16 residues. Germline V gives CDR1 SNHLY, CDR2 FYNNEI. With V trimmed by 1 base and J by 6 bases, 6 bases remained unmatched. The CDR3 DNA sequence: TGTGCCAGCAGTGAAGAACTAGCGGGGGCGGGTGATACGCAGTATTTT. The encoded protein is CASSEELAGAGDTQYF.

The chain combines TRBV29-1 with TRBJ2-2; 9 positions match TRBD1. The CDR3 extends over 15 amino acids. The trim removed 7 bases at V and 0 bases at J, leaving 6 bases unmatched. Germline-derived CDR1 and CDR2 are SQVTM and ANQGSEA. Written as DNA, the CDR3 is TGCAGCGCCGAGACAGGGGGAGCGAACACCGGGGAGCTGTTTTTT. Translation gives CSAETGGANTGELFF.

In its sample, this clonotype was seen many times. J is TRBJ1-1 and V is TRBV10-3, with D unresolved. Trimming stripped 0 bases from V and 8 bases from J, with 4 bases between. This CDR3 is built from 11 residues. The germline CDR1 and CDR2 sequences are ENHRY and SYGVKD. The CDR3 nucleotides read TGTGCCATCAGTGAGTCAAGGGAAGCTTTCTTT. It is translated as CAISESREAFF.

In its sample, this clonotype was seen many times. The chain is built from TRBV7-2 and TRBJ2-3, with TRBD2 matching 12 bases. Losses at the gene ends were 4 bases for V and 5 bases for J; bases not matched to a gene: 7. Germline V gene lookup returns CDR1 SGHTA and CDR2 FQGNSA. CDR3 length: 16 residues. The CDR3 loop reads CASSSPSGRALDTQYF. CDR3 coding DNA: TGTGCCAGCAGCTCCCCTAGCGGGAGGGCCTTAGATACGCAGTATTTT.